A single sample gave rise to the 11 T cell receptor beta chains below, sequenced in a study of technical replicates of blood from several donors. Profiling relied on immunoSEQ multiplex PCR, and the TCRdb table lists in-frame clones only, not all of them. The sample includes 55,000 to 85,000 clones, approximately 97% of them seen just once. Specimen: T cells isolated from PBMCs. Source of these receptors: a human donor in good health.

CDR3 protein: CASSYSAGGRTEAFF. The CDR3 DNA follows: TGTGCCAGCAGTTACTCAGCAGGGGGCCGGACTGAAGCTTTCTTT. The V and J genes are TRBV6-5 and TRBJ1-1; 8 nucleotides align to TRBD1. The V gene's germline CDR1 is MNHEY and CDR2 SVGAGI. The CDR3 totals 15 residues. With 0 bases clipped from V and 5 bases from J, the junction kept 5 bases outside the gene matches.

The chain recombines TRBV19 with TRBJ2-1; D call uncertain. CDR3 length: 13 amino acids. With 3 bases removed from V and 2 bases from J, the gap between germline ends came to 5 bases. Germline lookup yields CDR1 LNHDA and CDR2 SQIVND (reference sequence). The CDR3: CASSISAYNEQFF. The CDR3 DNA sequence: TGTGCCAGTAGTATCAGCGCCTACAATGAGCAGTTCTTC.

The sample holds one count of this clone. The chain has TRBV11-2 and TRBJ1-2, with a weak D call TRBD1 (5 bases). The germline CDR1 and CDR2 sequences are SGHAT and FQNNGV. Trimming left V 3 bases short and J 3 bases short, with 8 bases between. CDR3 length: 13 amino acids. As DNA, the CDR3 is TGTGCCAGCAGCTTGGGGGGTGACTATGGCTACACCTTC. Translating gives CASSLGGDYGYTF.

V is TRBV29-1 and J is TRBJ2-5, with D possibly being TRBD2 (7 bases). The ends were cut back, 7 bases at V and 4 bases at J, with 16 bases in the middle. This CDR3 comprises 13 residues. From germline, CDR1 is SQVTM and CDR2 ANQGSEA. The CDR3 nucleotides are TGCAGCGCTCAAAAGGCGGGGGCAGAGACCCAGTACTTC. It specifies CSAQKAGAETQYF.

The V gene is TRBV11-2, the J gene TRBJ1-3; the D is unclear. The CDR3 length is 17 residues. The ends were cut back, 5 bases at V and 0 bases at J, with 17 bases in the middle. Germline CDR1 reads SGHAT; CDR2 reads FQNNGV. The CDR3 region is CASSDFDIGVSGNTIYF. The CDR3 nucleotides are TGTGCCAGCAGCGATTTCGACATCGGCGTCTCTGGAAACACCATATATTTT.

The rearrangement links TRBV28 to TRBJ2-2; 9 bases are shared with TRBD2. The CDR3 covers 16 residues. V was pared by 2 bases and J by 3 bases, with 4 bases of the junction left unmatched. The germline gives CDR1 MDHEN, CDR2 SYDVKM. CDR3 sequence (DNA): TGTGCCAGCAGTTTACCGGGACTAGCTCACACCGGGGAGCTGTTTTTT. This gives the protein CASSLPGLAHTGELFF.

The V and J genes are TRBV27 and TRBJ2-3, with 7 bases that match TRBD1. The germline V gene encodes CDR1 MNHEY and CDR2 SMNVEV (reference sequence). V lost 4 bases, J lost 4 bases, and 8 bases stayed unmatched. The CDR3 is 15 residues long. The CDR3 reads CASSSRRQGPDTQYF. The CDR3 nucleotides read TGTGCCAGCAGTTCCCGAAGACAGGGACCAGATACGCAGTATTTT.

The gene calls are TRBV9 and TRBJ1-4; tentatively, D is TRBD1 (5 bases). Trimming pared 4 bases from V and 0 bases from J, leaving 13 bases between. This CDR3 contains 16 residues. Germline loops: CDR1 SGDLS, CDR2 YYNGEE. Here the CDR3 DNA reads TGTGCCAGCAGCCCCAGGGACTTCGCAACTAATGAAAAACTGTTTTTT. Its translation: CASSPRDFATNEKLFF.

The J gene is TRBJ1-2, the V gene TRBV5-4, with a weak D call TRBD1 (5 bases). V was clipped by 1 base and J by 8 bases, with 15 bases between them. Germline CDR1 is SGHNT and CDR2 is YYREEE (reference sequence). The CDR3 runs 14 residues. This chain's CDR3 is CASSLPGEWSGYTF. The DNA for the CDR3 is TGTGCCAGCAGCTTGCCGGGGGAGTGGTCCGGCTACACCTTC. Filled out from reference TRBV5-4 and TRBJ1-2, the complete variable domain reads ETGVTQSPTHLIKTRGQQVTLRCSSQSGHNTVSWYQQALGQGPQFIFQYYREEENGRGNFPPRFSGLQFPNYSSELNVNALELDDSALYLCASSLPGEWSGYTFGSGTRLTVV.

The chain links TRBV7-9 to TRBJ1-1; D ambiguous. The CDR3 loop spans 13 amino acids. Germline CDR1 and CDR2: SEHNR and FQNEAQ (reference sequence). V lost 1 base and J lost 1, with 4 bases in between. CDR3 nucleotides: TGTGCCAGCAGCTTAGTACAGAACACTGAAGCTTTCTTT. Translation: CASSLVQNTEAFF.

This clone was detected once. The chain employs TRBV11-2 and TRBJ2-5; a weak D match, TRBD2 (6 bases). V was trimmed by 3 bases and J by 5 bases, leaving 19 bases between them. Germline-derived CDR1 and CDR2 are SGHAT and FQNNGV. The CDR3 length is 16 residues. CDR3 in amino acids: CASSFGPGLGRETQYF. The DNA for the CDR3 is TGTGCCAGCAGCTTCGGCCCGGGACTCGGTAGGGAGACCCAGTACTTC.